This paragraph reports one T cell receptor (beta chain). Germline V gene sequence: CDR1 SGHTA, CDR2 FQGNSA. V dropped 3 bases and J dropped 1; count of bases not matched to a gene: 4. This CDR3 is 15 amino acids long. This record belongs to a study of T cell repertoires in ileal Crohn's disease. The time point here: inflamed ileum from the surgical specimen. TCRdb's copy holds only in-frame clones and misses some; the assay was immunoSEQ multiplex PCR. The sample shows roughly 15,000 clones, 70% to 80% of them seen only once. The clonotype was recovered from an adult with Crohn's disease. The chain is built from TRBV7-2 and TRBJ1-1, with 8 bases fitting TRBD1. Source material: ileal tissue. The CDR3 is CASSFGDRRNTEAFF. The CDR3 nucleotides are TGTGCCAGCAGCTTCGGGGACAGGCGGAACACTGAAGCTTTCTTT.